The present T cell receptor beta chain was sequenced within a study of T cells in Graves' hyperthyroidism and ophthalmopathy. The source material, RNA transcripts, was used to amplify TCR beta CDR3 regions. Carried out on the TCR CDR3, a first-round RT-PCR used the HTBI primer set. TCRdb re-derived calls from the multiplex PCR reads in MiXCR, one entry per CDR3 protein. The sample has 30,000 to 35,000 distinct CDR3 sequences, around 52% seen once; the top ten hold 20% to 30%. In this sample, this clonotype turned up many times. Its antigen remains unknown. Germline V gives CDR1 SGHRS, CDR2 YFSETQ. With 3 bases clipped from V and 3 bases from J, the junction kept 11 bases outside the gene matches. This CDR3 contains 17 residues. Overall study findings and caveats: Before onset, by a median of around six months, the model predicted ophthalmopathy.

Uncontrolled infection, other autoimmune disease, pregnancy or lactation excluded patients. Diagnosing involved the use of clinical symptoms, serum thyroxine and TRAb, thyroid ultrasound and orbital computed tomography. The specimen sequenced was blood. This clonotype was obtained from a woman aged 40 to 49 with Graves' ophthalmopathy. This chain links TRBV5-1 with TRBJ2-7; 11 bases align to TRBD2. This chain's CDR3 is CASSSLAGGFGSYEQYF. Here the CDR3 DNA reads TGCGCCAGCAGCTCGCTAGCGGGAGGTTTTGGTAGCTACGAGCAGTACTTC.